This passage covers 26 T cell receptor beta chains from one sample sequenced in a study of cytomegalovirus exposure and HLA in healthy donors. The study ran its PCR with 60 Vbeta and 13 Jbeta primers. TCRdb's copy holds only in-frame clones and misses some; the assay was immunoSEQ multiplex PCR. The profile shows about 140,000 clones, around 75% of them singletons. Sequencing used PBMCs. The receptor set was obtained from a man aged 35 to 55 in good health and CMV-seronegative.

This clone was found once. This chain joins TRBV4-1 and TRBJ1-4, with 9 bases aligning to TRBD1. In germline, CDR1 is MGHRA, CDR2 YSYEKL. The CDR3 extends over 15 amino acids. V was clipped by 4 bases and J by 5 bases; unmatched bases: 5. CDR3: CASSPRQGDNEKLFF. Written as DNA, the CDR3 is TGCGCCAGCAGCCCGAGACAGGGGGACAATGAAAAACTGTTTTTT.

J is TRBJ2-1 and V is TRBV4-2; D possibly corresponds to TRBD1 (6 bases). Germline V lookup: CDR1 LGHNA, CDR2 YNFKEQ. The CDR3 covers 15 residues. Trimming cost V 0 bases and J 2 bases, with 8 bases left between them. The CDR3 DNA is TGTGCCAGCAGCCAAGAAAGGGGGACCTACAATGAGCAGTTCTTC. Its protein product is CASSQERGTYNEQFF.

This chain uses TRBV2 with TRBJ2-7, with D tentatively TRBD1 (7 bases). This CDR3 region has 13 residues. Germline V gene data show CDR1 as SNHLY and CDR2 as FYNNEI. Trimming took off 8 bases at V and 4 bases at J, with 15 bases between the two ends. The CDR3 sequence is CASGDRGTYEQYF. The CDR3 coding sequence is TGTGCCAGCGGGGACAGAGGGACTTACGAGCAGTACTTC.

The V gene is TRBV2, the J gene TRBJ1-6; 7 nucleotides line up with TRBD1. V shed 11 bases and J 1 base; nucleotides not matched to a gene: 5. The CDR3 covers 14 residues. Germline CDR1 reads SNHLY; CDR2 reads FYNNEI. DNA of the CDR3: TGTGCCGGTGGACAGGCATCCTATAATTCACCCCTCCACTTT. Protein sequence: CAGGQASYNSPLHF. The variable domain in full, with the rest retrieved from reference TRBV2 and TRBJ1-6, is EPEVTQTPSHQVTQMGQEVILRCVPISNHLYFYWYRQILGQKVEFLVSFYNNEISEKSEIFDDQFSVERPDGSNFTLKIRSTKLEDSAMYFCAGGQASYNSPLHFGNGTRLTVT.

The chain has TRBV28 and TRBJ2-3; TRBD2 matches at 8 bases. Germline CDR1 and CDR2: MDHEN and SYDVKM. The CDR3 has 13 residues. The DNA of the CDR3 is TGTGCTTCCGGGGGGGGGCTGGCAGATACGCAGTATTTT. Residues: CASGGGLADTQYF.

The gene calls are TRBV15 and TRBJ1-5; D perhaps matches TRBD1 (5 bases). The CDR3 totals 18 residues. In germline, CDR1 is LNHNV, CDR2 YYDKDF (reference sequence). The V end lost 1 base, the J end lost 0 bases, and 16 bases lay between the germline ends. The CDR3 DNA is TGTGCCACCAGCAGAGTTGGGGCAGCCGTGTATAGCAATCAGCCCCAGCATTTT. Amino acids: CATSRVGAAVYSNQPQHF.

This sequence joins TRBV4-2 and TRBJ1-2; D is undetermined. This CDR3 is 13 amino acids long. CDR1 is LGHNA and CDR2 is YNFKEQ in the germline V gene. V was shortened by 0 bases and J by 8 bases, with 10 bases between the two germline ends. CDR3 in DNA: TGTGCCAGCAGCCAAGAGGGAGGCCCCGGCTACACCTTC. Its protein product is CASSQEGGPGYTF.

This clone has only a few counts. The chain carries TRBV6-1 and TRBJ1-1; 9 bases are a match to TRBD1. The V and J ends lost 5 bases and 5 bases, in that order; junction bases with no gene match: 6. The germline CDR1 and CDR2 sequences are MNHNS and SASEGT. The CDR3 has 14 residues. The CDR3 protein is CASSLDRGRTEAFF. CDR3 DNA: TGTGCCAGCAGTTTGGACAGGGGTCGGACTGAAGCTTTCTTT.

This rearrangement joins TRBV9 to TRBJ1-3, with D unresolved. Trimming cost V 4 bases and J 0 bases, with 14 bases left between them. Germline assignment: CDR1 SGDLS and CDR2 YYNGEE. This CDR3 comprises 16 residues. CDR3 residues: CASSPRGSSSGNTIYF. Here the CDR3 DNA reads TGTGCCAGCAGCCCCCGAGGGTCAAGCTCTGGAAACACCATATATTTT.

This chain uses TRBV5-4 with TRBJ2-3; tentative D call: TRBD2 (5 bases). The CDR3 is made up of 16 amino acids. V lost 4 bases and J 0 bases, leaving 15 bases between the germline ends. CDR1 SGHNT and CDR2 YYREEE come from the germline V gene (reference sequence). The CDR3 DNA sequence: TGTGCCAGCAGCAGCTCGGGAAGGACTAGCACAGATACGCAGTATTTT. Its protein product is CASSSSGRTSTDTQYF.

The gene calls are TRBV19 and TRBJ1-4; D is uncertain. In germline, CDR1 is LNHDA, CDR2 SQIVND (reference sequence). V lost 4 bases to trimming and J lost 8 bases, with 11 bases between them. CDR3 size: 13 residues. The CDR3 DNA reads TGTGCCAGTAGTACTTGGGAGCGGGAAAAACTGTTTTTT. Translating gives CASSTWEREKLFF.

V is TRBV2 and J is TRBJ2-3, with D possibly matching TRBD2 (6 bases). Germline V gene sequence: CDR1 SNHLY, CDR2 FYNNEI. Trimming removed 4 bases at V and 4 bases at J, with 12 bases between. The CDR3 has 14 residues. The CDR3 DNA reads TGTGCCAGCAGTGTTGGGGAGGCCCCAGATACGCAGTATTTT. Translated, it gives CASSVGEAPDTQYF.

CDR3 protein: CSVEQGGDEQYF. The CDR3 nucleotides read TGCAGCGTTGAACAGGGAGGGGACGAGCAGTACTTC. V and J are TRBV29-1 and TRBJ2-7, with TRBD2 matching 7 bases. V was pared by 2 bases and J by 5 bases, with 3 bases of the junction left unmatched. Per germline, CDR1 SQVTM and CDR2 ANQGSEA. The CDR3 runs 12 residues.

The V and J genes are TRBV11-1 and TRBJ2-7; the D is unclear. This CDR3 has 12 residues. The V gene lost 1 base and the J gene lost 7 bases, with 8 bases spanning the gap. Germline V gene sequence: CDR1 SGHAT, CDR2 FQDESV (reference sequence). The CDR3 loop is CASSLGGGEQYF. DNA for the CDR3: TGTGCCAGCAGCTTAGGAGGCGGTGAGCAGTACTTC. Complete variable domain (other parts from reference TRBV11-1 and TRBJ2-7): EAEVAQSPRYKITEKSQAVAFWCDPISGHATLYWYRQILGQGPELLVQFQDESVVDDSQLPKDRFSAERLKGVDSTLKIQPAELGDSAMYLCASSLGGGEQYFGPGTRLTVT.

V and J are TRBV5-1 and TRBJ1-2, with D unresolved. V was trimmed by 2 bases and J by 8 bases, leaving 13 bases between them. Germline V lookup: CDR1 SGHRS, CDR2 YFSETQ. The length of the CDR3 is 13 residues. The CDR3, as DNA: TGCGCCAGCAGCTTCGATTCCTTAGCGGGCTACACCTTC. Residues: CASSFDSLAGYTF.

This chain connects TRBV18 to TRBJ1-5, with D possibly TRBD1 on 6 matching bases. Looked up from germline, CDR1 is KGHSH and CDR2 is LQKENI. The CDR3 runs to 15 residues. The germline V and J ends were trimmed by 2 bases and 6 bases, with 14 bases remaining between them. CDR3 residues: CASSPGQIRAQPQHF. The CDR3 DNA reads TGTGCCAGCTCACCAGGACAGATCCGTGCTCAGCCCCAGCATTTT.

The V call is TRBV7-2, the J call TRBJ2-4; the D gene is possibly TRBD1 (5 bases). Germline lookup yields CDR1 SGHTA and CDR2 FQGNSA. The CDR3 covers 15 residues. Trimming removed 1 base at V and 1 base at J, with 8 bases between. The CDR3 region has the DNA TGTGCCAGCAGCTTAGTCCAGGGTGCCAAAAACATTCAGTACTTC. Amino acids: CASSLVQGAKNIQYF.

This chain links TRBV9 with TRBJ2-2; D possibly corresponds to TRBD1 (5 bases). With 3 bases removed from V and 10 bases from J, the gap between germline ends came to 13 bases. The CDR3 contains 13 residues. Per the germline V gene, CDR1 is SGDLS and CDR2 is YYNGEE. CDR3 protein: CASSGGRSEELFF. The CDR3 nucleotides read TGTGCCAGCAGCGGGGGCCGTTCCGAGGAGCTGTTTTTT.

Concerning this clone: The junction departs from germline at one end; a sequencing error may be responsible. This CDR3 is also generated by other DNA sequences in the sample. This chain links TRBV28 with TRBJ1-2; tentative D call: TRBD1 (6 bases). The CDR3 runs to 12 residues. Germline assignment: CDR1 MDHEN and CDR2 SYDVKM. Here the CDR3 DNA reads TGCGCCAGCAGTTTAGAGGGGGACGGCTACACCTTC. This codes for CASSLEGDGYTF.

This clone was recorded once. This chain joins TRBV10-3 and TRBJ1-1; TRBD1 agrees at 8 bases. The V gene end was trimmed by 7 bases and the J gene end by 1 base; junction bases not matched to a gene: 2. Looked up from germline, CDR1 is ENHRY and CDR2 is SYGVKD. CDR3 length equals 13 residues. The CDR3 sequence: CAIMGTGNTEAFF. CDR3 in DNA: TGTGCCATCATGGGGACAGGGAACACTGAAGCTTTCTTT.

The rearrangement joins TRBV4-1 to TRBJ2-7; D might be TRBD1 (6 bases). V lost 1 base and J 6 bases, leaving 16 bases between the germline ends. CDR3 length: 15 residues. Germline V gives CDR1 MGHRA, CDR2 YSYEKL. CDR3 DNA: TGCGCCAGCAGCCAAGGGCCAGGGGACCACATCGAGCAGTACTTC. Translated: CASSQGPGDHIEQYF.

CDR3 nucleotides: TGTGCCAGTAGTACCCTGGGGCAGGGTAACTCCTACGAGCAGTACTTC. Amino acid sequence: CASSTLGQGNSYEQYF. This rearrangement joins TRBV19 to TRBJ2-7, with D maybe TRBD1 (5 bases). Germline V gene lookup returns CDR1 LNHDA and CDR2 SQIVND (reference sequence). The CDR3 totals 16 residues. Trimming took off 4 bases at V and 0 bases at J, with 16 bases between the two ends.

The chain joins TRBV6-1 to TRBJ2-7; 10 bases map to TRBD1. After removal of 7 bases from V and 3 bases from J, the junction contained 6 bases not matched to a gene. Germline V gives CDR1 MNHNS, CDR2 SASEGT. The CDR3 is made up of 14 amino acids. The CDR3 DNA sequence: TGTGCCAGCACCCCCGGGACAGGGGTCTACGAGCAGTACTTC. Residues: CASTPGTGVYEQYF.

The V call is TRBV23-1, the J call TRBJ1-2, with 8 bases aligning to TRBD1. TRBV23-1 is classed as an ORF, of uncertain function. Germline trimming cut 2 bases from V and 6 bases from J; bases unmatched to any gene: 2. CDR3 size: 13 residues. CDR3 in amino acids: CASSQTQGDGYTF. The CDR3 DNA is TGCGCCAGCAGTCAAACACAGGGGGATGGCTACACCTTC.

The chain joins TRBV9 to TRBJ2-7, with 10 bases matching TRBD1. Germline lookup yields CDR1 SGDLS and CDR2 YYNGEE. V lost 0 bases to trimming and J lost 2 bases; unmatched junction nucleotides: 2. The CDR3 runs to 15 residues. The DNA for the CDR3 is TGTGCCAGCAGCGTAGGGGACAGGGGAGCCTACGAGCAGTACTTC. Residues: CASSVGDRGAYEQYF.

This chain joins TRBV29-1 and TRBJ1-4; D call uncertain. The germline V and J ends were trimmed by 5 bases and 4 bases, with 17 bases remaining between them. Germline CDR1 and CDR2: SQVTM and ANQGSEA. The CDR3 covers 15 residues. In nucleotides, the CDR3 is TGCAGCGTTCGCGGGCGGCAAAACCTTAATGAAAAACTGTTTTTT. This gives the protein CSVRGRQNLNEKLFF.